The 12 T cell receptor beta chains reported below all come from one sample, sequenced in a study of shared clonotypes between healthy human individuals. Only CD45RO-negative cells positively selected for CCR7 counted as naive CD8 cells, so terminally differentiated effector memory CD45RA+ cells were excluded. Profiled with immunoSEQ multiplex PCR; TCRdb holds only in-frame clones, not every one. The sample carries hundreds of thousands of clones, around 96% recorded once. The sample comprised naive CD8+ T cells sorted from blood. The receptors come from a woman aged 25 to 39 in good health.

With respect to this clone: Other DNA sequences in this specimen translate into the identical CDR3. Written as DNA, the CDR3 is TGTGCCAGCAGCCCTGGGAGGGGATACGAGCAGTACTTC. This translates into CASSPGRGYEQYF. The rearrangement joins TRBV7-9 to TRBJ2-7, with TRBD2 identical over 7 bases. Germline-derived CDR1 and CDR2 are SEHNR and FQNEAQ (reference sequence). The CDR3 is 13 residues long. After removal of 5 bases from V and 4 bases from J, the junction contained 5 bases not matched to a gene.

V and J are TRBV28 and TRBJ2-7; the match to TRBD2 covers 9 bases. With V trimmed by 10 bases and J by 3 bases, 22 bases remained unmatched. The CDR3 length is 18 residues. The germline V gene encodes CDR1 MDHEN and CDR2 SYDVKM. DNA of the CDR3: TGTGCCACCCATCTGGGGGCGGGAGGGCTTTCTTACTACTACGAGCAGTACTTC. This translates into CATHLGAGGLSYYYEQYF.

The chain recombines TRBV9 with TRBJ1-3, with 8 bases identical to TRBD1. The CDR3 is 17 residues long. After removal of 4 bases from V and 0 bases from J, the junction contained 9 bases not matched to a gene. Germline-derived CDR1 and CDR2 are SGDLS and YYNGEE. The chain's CDR3 is CASSPRTGIFSGNTIYF. CDR3 DNA sequence: TGTGCCAGCAGCCCGCGGACAGGGATCTTCTCTGGAAACACCATATATTTT.

This rearrangement joins TRBV7-9 to TRBJ2-1; D perhaps matches TRBD2 (6 bases). CDR1 is SEHNR and CDR2 is FQNEAQ in the germline V gene (reference sequence). V lost 1 base, J lost 4 bases, and 11 bases lay in between. The CDR3 is 15 amino acids. CDR3 sequence: CASSLGGGRYNEQFF. DNA for the CDR3: TGTGCCAGCAGCTTAGGCGGAGGGCGTTACAATGAGCAGTTCTTC.

The V and J genes are TRBV7-9 and TRBJ2-1; 7 nucleotides align to TRBD1. This CDR3 is 15 amino acids long. Trimming took 4 bases from V and 4 from J; bases not matched to a gene: 7. Germline-derived CDR1 and CDR2 are SEHNR and FQNEAQ (reference sequence). The CDR3 nucleotides are TGTGCCAGCAGCTCGCCCCTGGGACAGTACAATGAGCAGTTCTTC. Translation: CASSSPLGQYNEQFF.

The chain carries TRBV7-6 and TRBJ2-5, with 9 bases aligning to TRBD2. V was pared by 2 bases and J by 5 bases, with 6 bases of the junction left unmatched. CDR1 is SGHVS, CDR2 FNYEAQ, per germline. The CDR3 loop spans 15 amino acids. The CDR3 sequence: CASSLLGLASETQYF. Here the CDR3 DNA reads TGTGCCAGCAGCTTATTGGGACTAGCAAGTGAGACCCAGTACTTC.

The rearrangement joins TRBV27 to TRBJ1-5; the D gene is possibly TRBD1 (5 bases). V was pared by 3 bases and J by 7 bases, with 10 bases between. CDR3 length: 13 residues. Germline V gives CDR1 MNHEY, CDR2 SMNVEV (reference sequence). The CDR3, as DNA: TGTGCCAGCAGTTTGGTGGGGCGACAGCCCCAGCATTTT. This sequence encodes CASSLVGRQPQHF.

This clone occurred a few times. The rearrangement joins TRBV27 to TRBJ1-1; D is ambiguous. This CDR3 contains 14 residues. The V gene lost 6 bases and the J gene lost 3 bases, with 14 bases spanning the gap. The germline V gene has CDR1 MNHEY and CDR2 SMNVEV (reference sequence). The CDR3 spells CASSSWTAYTEAFF. Written as DNA, the CDR3 is TGTGCCAGCAGCTCGTGGACGGCGTACACTGAAGCTTTCTTT.

The CDR3 coding sequence is TGTGCCACAAGCCCGGGACAGGGCCCTTACGAGCAGTACTTC. This translates into CATSPGQGPYEQYF. The V and J genes are TRBV19 and TRBJ2-7, with 9 bases lining up with TRBD1. Trimming cost V 10 bases and J 4 bases; bases outside gene matches: 11. The length of the CDR3 is 14 residues. CDR1 LNHDA and CDR2 SQIVND come from the germline V gene (reference sequence).

The chain recombines TRBV4-1 with TRBJ1-1, with 8 positions matching TRBD1. Unmatched junction bases numbered 6, after V lost 3 bases and J lost 6 bases. CDR1 is MGHRA and CDR2 is YSYEKL in the germline V gene. This CDR3 spans 14 amino acids. The CDR3 region has the DNA TGCGCCAGCAGCCACGCGACAGGGGTTGCTGAAGCTTTCTTT. Its translation: CASSHATGVAEAFF.

V and J are TRBV19 and TRBJ2-7, with 7 nucleotides matching TRBD2. CDR1 LNHDA and CDR2 SQIVND come from the germline V gene (reference sequence). This CDR3 spans 17 amino acids. The J segment lost 6 bases and the V segment lost 3 bases, leaving 17 bases of the junction unmatched. The CDR3, as DNA: TGTGCCAGTAGTATTGTCGCATTACGGGAGGTCTCCGGCGAGCAGTACTTC. The encoded protein is CASSIVALREVSGEQYF. The full variable domain, in which reference TRBV19 and TRBJ2-7 provide the parts outside the CDR3, is DGGITQSPKYLFRKEGQNVTLSCEQNLNHDAMYWYRQDPGQGLRLIYYSQIVNDFQKGDIAEGYSVSREKKESFPLTVTSAQKNPTAFYLCASSIVALREVSGEQYFGPGTRLTVT.

The chain uses TRBV15 and TRBJ1-4, with D uncertain. V was cut by 2 bases and J by 4 bases, with 5 bases left in between. The CDR3 length is 13 residues. CDR1 is LNHNV and CDR2 is YYDKDF in the germline V gene (reference sequence). Here the CDR3 DNA reads TGTGCCACCAGCAGACCCAGTAATGAAAAACTGTTTTTT. As protein: CATSRPSNEKLFF.